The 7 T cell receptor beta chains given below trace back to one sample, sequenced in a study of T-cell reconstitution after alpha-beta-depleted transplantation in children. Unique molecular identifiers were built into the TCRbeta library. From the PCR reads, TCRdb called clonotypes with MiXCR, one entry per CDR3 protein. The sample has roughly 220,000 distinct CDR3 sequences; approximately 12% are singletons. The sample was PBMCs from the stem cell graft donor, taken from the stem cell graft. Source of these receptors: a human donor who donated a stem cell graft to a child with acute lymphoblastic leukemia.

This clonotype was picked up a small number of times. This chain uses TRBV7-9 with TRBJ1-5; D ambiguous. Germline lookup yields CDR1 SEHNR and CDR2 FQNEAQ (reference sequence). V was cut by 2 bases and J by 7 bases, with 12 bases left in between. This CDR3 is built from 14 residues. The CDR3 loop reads CASSLSGVGQPQHF. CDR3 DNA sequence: TGTGCCAGCAGCTTATCCGGGGTCGGACAGCCCCAGCATTTT.

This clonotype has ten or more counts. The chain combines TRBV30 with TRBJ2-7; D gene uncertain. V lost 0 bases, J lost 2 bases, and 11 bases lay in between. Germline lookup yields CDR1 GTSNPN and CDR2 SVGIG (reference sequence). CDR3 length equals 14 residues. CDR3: CAWSVGLPPYEQYF. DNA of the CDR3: TGTGCCTGGAGTGTTGGGCTGCCTCCCTACGAGCAGTACTTC.

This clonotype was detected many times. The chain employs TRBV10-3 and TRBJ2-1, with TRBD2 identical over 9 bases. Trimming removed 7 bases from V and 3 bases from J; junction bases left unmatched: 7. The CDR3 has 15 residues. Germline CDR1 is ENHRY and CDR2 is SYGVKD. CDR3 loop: CAIMAGGPSYNEQFF. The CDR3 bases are TGTGCCATCATGGCGGGGGGGCCGAGCTACAATGAGCAGTTCTTC.

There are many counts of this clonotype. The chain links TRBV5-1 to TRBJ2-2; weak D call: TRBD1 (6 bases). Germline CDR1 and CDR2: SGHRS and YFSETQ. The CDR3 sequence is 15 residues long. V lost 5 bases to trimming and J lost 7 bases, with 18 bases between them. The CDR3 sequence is CASSHAGAQGGELFF. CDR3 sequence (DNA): TGCGCCAGCAGTCACGCAGGGGCGCAGGGCGGGGAGCTGTTTTTT.

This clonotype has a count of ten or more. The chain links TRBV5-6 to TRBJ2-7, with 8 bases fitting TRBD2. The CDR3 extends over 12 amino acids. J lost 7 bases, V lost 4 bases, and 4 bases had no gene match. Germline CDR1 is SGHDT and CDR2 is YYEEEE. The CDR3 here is CASSRGLAEQYF. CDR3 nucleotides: TGTGCCAGCAGCCGTGGACTAGCAGAGCAGTACTTC.

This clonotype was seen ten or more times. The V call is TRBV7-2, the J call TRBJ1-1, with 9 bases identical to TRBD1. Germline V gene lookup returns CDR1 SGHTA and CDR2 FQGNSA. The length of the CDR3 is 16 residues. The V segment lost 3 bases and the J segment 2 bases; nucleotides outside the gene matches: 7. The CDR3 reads CASSFTGGDRNTEAFF. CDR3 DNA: TGTGCCAGCAGCTTCACAGGGGGCGATCGAAACACTGAAGCTTTCTTT.

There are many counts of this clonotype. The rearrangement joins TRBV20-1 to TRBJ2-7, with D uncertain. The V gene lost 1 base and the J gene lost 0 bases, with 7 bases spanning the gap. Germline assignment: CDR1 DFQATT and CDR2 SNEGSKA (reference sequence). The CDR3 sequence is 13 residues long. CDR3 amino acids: CSARVVSSYEQYF. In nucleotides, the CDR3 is TGCAGTGCTAGAGTGGTCAGCTCCTACGAGCAGTACTTC.